The next 13 T cell receptor beta chains were all read from a single sample in a study of patients and donors after allogeneic stem cell transplantation. TCRdb passed the RT-PCR reads through MiXCR, listing each CDR3 protein once. The sample records some 230,000 distinct CDR3 sequences, roughly an eighth being singletons. The sequenced sample was blood, either unsorted or a sorted T cell fraction (not recorded which). The receptors were sampled from a human donor who was either an allogeneic HSCT recipient or a stem cell or donor lymphocyte infusion donor (not recorded which). It is not recorded whose cells these are; they may come from a transplant donor.

The chain uses TRBV18 and TRBJ2-7; no clear D. Germline V gives CDR1 KGHSH, CDR2 LQKENI. V lost 1 base and J lost 1, with 11 bases in between. The CDR3 consists of 15 residues. The CDR3 bases are TGTGCCAGCTCACCACGGGTAGGGTTTTCCTACGAGCAGTACTTC. Encoded protein: CASSPRVGFSYEQYF.

Only a few counts were recorded for this clonotype. The chain is built from TRBV27 and TRBJ2-3; D is ambiguous. Germline CDR1 and CDR2: MNHEY and SMNVEV (reference sequence). CDR3 length: 18 residues. The V gene lost 7 bases and the J gene lost 1 base, with 24 bases spanning the gap. The CDR3 DNA is TGTGCCAGCACCCGGGCTATCCGCGCCGGGTTGGGCACAGATACGCAGTATTTT. Protein: CASTRAIRAGLGTDTQYF.

The J gene is TRBJ1-1, the V gene TRBV7-9, with D maybe TRBD1 (5 bases). The germline V and J ends were trimmed by 5 bases and 0 bases, with 10 bases remaining between them. This CDR3 contains 14 residues. Germline-derived CDR1 and CDR2 are SEHNR and FQNEAQ (reference sequence). The CDR3, as DNA: TGTGCCAGCAGCGGAGGGGATATGAACACTGAAGCTTTCTTT. Its translation is CASSGGDMNTEAFF. Supplemented by reference TRBV7-9 and TRBJ1-1, the full variable domain reads DTGVSQNPRHKITKRGQNVTFRCDPISEHNRLYWYRQTLGQGPEFLTYFQNEAQLEKSRLLSDRFSAERPKGSFSTLEIQRTEQGDSAMYLCASSGGDMNTEAFFGQGTRLTVV.

This clonotype showed up just a few times. J is TRBJ1-6 and V is TRBV7-2; TRBD1 is a possible D gene (5 bases). The CDR3 contains 17 residues. Germline V gives CDR1 SGHTA, CDR2 FQGNSA. Trimming took 1 base from V and 4 from J, leaving 14 bases between them. The CDR3, as DNA: TGTGCCAGCAGCTTAGTGCAGGGCCGAAGATATAATTCACCCCTCCACTTT. Its translation: CASSLVQGRRYNSPLHF.

This clonotype was detected only a few times. The rearrangement joins TRBV2 to TRBJ1-1, with D perhaps matching TRBD1 (5 bases). V was clipped by 4 bases and J by 3 bases, with 12 bases between them. The germline V gene has CDR1 SNHLY and CDR2 FYNNEI. The CDR3 is made up of 14 amino acids. The CDR3 nucleotides read TGTGCCAGCAGTGTGGAGGGAGGGGACACTGAAGCTTTCTTT. Translated: CASSVEGGDTEAFF.

The chain recombines TRBV10-2 with TRBJ1-1; 7 bases match TRBD1. J was trimmed by 0 bases and V by 8 bases; bases with no gene match: 3. Germline CDR1 and CDR2: WSHSY and SAAADI. The CDR3 spans 13 residues. The CDR3 is CASEGALNTEAFF. As DNA, the CDR3 is TGCGCCAGCGAGGGGGCCTTGAACACTGAAGCTTTCTTT.

This clonotype showed up just a few times. CDR3 region: CASTLMGGANTEAFF. The CDR3 DNA reads TGTGCCAGCACCCTTATGGGGGGGGCGAACACTGAAGCTTTCTTT. The chain combines TRBV7-9 with TRBJ1-1, with D maybe TRBD1 (6 bases). V lost 7 bases and J lost 1, with 16 bases in between. The CDR3 extends over 15 amino acids. CDR1 SEHNR and CDR2 FQNEAQ come from the germline V gene (reference sequence). The variable domain in full, with the rest retrieved from reference TRBV7-9 and TRBJ1-1, is DTGVSQNPRHKITKRGQNVTFRCDPISEHNRLYWYRQTLGQGPEFLTYFQNEAQLEKSRLLSDRFSAERPKGSFSTLEIQRTEQGDSAMYLCASTLMGGANTEAFFGQGTRLTVV.

This clonotype occurred a few times. V usage is TRBV5-1 and J usage is TRBJ1-6, with TRBD1 matching 7 bases. Germline V lookup: CDR1 SGHRS, CDR2 YFSETQ. V was clipped by 4 bases and J by 7 bases; unmatched bases: 5. This CDR3 contains 14 residues. For the CDR3, the DNA is TGCGCCAGCAGCGTACGACAGGGAAATTCACCCCTCCACTTT. Translating gives CASSVRQGNSPLHF.

V is TRBV6-5 and J is TRBJ2-2; D may be TRBD1 (5 bases). Trimming shortened V by 4 bases and J by 2 bases, and 14 bases separated the two germline ends. This CDR3 contains 16 residues. The germline V gene encodes CDR1 MNHEY and CDR2 SVGAGI. The CDR3: CASSSKGVSNTGELFF. In nucleotides, the CDR3 is TGTGCCAGCAGTTCAAAAGGGGTCTCAAACACCGGGGAGCTGTTTTTT.

This rearrangement joins TRBV7-9 to TRBJ2-7; D not certain. The germline V gene encodes CDR1 SEHNR and CDR2 FQNEAQ (reference sequence). The CDR3 is made up of 14 amino acids. The V end lost 7 bases, the J end lost 4 bases, and 17 bases lay between the germline ends. CDR3 nucleotide sequence: TGTGCCAGCAACGGGCCTACTTCAGGATACGAGCAGTACTTC. Translating it yields CASNGPTSGYEQYF.

The chain joins TRBV15 to TRBJ1-1, with D perhaps TRBD1 (6 bases). This CDR3 region has 15 residues. CDR1 and CDR2 (germline): LNHNV, YYDKDF (reference sequence). The ends were cut back, 2 bases at V and 1 base at J, with 11 bases in the middle. The CDR3 bases are TGTGCCACCAGCAGAAGACAGGACCCGAACACTGAAGCTTTCTTT. This translates into CATSRRQDPNTEAFF.

The genes are TRBV21-1 and TRBJ2-7. TRBV21-1 is a recognized pseudogene. This CDR3 region has 15 residues. CDR3 nucleotide sequence: TGTGCCAGCAGCAAAGTAGGCAGGTTTTCCTACGAGCAGTACTTC. Residues: CASSKVGRFSYEQYF.

The chain joins TRBV6-5 to TRBJ2-4; 7 nucleotides agree with TRBD2. The CDR3 sequence is 15 residues long. Looked up from germline, CDR1 is MNHEY and CDR2 is SVGAGI. V dropped 2 bases and J dropped 0; count of bases not matched to a gene: 1. The CDR3 reads CASSYGGGAKNIQYF. Written as DNA, the CDR3 is TGTGCCAGCAGTTACGGGGGGGGAGCCAAAAACATTCAGTACTTC.